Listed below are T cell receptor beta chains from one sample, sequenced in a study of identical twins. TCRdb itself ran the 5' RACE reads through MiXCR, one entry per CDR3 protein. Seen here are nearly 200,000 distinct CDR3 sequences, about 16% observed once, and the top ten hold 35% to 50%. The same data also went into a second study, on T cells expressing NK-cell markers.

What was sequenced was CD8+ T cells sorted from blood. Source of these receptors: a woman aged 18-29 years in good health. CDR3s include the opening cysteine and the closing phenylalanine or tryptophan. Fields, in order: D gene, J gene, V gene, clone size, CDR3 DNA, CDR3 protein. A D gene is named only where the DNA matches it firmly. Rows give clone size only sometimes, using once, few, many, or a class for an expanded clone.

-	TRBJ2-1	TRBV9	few	TGTGCCAGCAGCCTCGGGACCTGGGATGAGCAGTTCTTC	CASSLGTWDEQFF
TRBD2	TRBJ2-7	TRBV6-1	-	TGTGCCAGCAGTGAATGGGGGGGCTACGAGCAGTACTTC	CASSEWGGYEQYF
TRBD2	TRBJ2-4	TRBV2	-	TGTGCCAGCAGTCGGGGGGGCACCGACATGGACATTCAGTACTTC	CASSRGGTDMDIQYF
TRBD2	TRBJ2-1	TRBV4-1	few	TGCGCCAGCAGCCATAAGCGGGGGGGCAATGAGCAGTTCTTC	CASSHKRGGNEQFF
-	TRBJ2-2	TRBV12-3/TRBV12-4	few	TGTGCCAGCAGGAGTGGGACAACCCCCGGGGAGCTGTTTTTT	CASRSGTTPGELFF
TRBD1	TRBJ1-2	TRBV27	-	TGTGCCAGCGGACTACAGGGGTTAAGCGGCTACACCTTC	CASGLQGLSGYTF
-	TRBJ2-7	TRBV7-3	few	TGTGCCAGCAGCAAGAGCGGTTCCTACGAGCAGTACTTC	CASSKSGSYEQYF
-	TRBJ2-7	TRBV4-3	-	TGCGCCAGCAGCCAGGGGGCGGGAGTGATCTACGAGCAGTACTTC	CASSQGAGVIYEQYF
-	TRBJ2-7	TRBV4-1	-	TGCGCCAGCAGCTCCCGGGACACCTCCTCCTACGAGCAGTACTTC	CASSSRDTSSYEQYF
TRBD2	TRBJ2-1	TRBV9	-	TGTGCCAGCAGCCTCGGGAAGCGGGAAGACAATGAGCAGTTCTTC	CASSLGKREDNEQFF
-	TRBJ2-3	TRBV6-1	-	TGTGCCAGCGTGCCGACCCCACGACCAGATACGCAGTATTTT	CASVPTPRPDTQYF